The clone carrying this TCR beta chain has more than one count but fewer than ten. The data were taken from a study of blood T cell repertoires in COVID-19. Libraries were prepared by immunoSEQ multiplex PCR; TCRdb keeps only in-frame clonotypes and omits some of them. The table shows 60,000 to 80,000 clones, with roughly 90% occurring only once. V was clipped by 5 bases and J by 7 bases; unmatched bases: 13. Germline V lookup: CDR1 GTSNPN, CDR2 SVGIG (reference sequence). CDR3 length: 14 residues. The V and J genes are TRBV30 and TRBJ2-7, with 8 bases matching TRBD1. What was sequenced was peripheral blood. The receptor was derived from a human donor in a cohort sampled during active COVID-19. The CDR3 region is CAWSPGQAGFEQYF. The CDR3 DNA reads TGTGCCTGGTCACCGGGACAGGCGGGGTTTGAGCAGTACTTC.